This T cell receptor beta chain originates from a study of blood T cell repertoires in COVID-19. Study overall: Nucleic acid was either cDNA or gDNA, and it came from T cells, B-cell-depleted T cells, or PBMCs.

Original processing notes: Amplification from reference gene primers served as the basis for estimated nucleated cell counts. The protocol was immunoSEQ multiplex PCR, while the TCRdb copy is restricted to in-frame clones and leaves out a portion. That table gives V, J and clone size, and the DNA gave D and trimming. The data contain about 100,000 clones, around 87% of them seen just once; the ten biggest clones take up 15% to 20%. This clone was seen a few times. This CDR3 spans 14 amino acids. Germline CDR1 MGHRA, CDR2 YSYEKL. V was cut by 2 bases and J by 1 base, with 8 bases left in between. This sequence joins TRBV4-1 and TRBJ2-5, with D perhaps matching TRBD2 (5 bases). This clonotype was sampled from a human donor in a cohort sampled during active COVID-19. Specimen: peripheral blood. CDR3 sequence: CASSQYGLQETQYF. The CDR3 coding sequence is TGCGCCAGCAGCCAATACGGACTCCAAGAGACCCAGTACTTC.